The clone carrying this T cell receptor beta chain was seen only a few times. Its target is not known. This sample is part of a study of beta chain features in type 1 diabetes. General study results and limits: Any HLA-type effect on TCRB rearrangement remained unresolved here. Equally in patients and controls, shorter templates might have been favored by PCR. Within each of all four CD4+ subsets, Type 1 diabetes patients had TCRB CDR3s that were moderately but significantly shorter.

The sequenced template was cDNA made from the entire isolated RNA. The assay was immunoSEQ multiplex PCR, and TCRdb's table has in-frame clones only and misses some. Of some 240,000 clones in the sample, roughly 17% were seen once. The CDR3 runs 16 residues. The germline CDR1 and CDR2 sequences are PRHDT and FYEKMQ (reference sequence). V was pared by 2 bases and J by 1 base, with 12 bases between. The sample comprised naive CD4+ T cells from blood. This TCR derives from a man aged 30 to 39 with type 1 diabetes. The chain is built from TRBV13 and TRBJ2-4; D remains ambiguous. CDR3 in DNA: TGTGCCAGCAGCTTACATGGGTCGGTGGCCAAAAACATTCAGTACTTC. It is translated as CASSLHGSVAKNIQYF. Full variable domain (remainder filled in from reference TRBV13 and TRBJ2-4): AAGVIQSPRHLIKEKRETATLKCYPIPRHDTVYWYQQGPGQDPQFLISFYEKMQSDKGSIPDRFSAQQFSDYHSELNMSSLELGDSALYFCASSLHGSVAKNIQYFGAGTRLSVL.